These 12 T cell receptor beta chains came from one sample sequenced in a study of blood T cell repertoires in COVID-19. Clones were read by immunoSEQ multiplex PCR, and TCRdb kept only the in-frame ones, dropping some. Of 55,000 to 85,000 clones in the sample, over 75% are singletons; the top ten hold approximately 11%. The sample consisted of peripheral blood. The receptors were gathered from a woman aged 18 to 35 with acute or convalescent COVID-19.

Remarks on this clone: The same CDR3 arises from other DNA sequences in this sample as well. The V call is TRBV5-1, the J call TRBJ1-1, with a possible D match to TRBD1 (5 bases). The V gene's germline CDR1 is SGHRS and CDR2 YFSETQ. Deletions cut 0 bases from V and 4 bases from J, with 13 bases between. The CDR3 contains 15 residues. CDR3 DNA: TGCGCCAGCAGCTTGGAGGGTCTGGGGGGCACTGAAGCTTTCTTT. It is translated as CASSLEGLGGTEAFF.

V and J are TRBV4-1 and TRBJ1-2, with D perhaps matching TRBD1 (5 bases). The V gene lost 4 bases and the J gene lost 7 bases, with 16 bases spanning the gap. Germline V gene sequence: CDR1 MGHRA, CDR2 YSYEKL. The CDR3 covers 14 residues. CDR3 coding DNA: TGCGCCAGCAGCCTGGGCGCGGGGGGGGGTGGCTACACCTTC. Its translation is CASSLGAGGGGYTF.

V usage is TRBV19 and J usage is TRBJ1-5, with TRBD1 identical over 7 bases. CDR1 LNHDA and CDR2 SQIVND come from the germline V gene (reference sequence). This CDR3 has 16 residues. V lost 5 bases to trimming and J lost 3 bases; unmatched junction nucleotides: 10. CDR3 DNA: TGTGCCAGTAGTTCTCACAGGGGCCCTTACAATCAGCCCCAGCATTTT. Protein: CASSSHRGPYNQPQHF.

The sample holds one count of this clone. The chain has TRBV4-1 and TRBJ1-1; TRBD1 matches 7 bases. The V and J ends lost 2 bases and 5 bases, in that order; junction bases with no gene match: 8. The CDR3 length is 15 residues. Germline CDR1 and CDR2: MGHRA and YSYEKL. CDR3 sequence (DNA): TGCGCCAGCAGCCAACCCTACAGGGGTTTTACTGAAGCTTTCTTT. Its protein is CASSQPYRGFTEAFF.

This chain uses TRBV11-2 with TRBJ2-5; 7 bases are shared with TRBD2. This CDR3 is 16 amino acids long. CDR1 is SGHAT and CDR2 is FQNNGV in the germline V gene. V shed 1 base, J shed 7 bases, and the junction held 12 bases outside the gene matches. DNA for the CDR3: TGTGCCAGCAGCTTAGGATTGGGTTTAACGGGGGGGACCCAGTACTTC. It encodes CASSLGLGLTGGTQYF.

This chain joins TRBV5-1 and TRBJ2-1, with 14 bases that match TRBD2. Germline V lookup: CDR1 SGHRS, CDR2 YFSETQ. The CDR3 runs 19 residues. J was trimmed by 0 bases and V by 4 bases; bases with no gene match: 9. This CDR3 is CASSRGLAGVLSSYNEQFF. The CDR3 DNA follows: TGCGCCAGCAGCCGGGGACTAGCGGGGGTACTAAGCTCCTACAATGAGCAGTTCTTC.

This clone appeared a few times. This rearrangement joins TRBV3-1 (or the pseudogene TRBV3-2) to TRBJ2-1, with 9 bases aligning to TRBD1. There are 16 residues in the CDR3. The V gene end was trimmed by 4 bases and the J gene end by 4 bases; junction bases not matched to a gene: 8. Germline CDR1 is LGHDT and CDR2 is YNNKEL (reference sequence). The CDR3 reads CASSLKGTGYYNEQFF. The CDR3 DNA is TGTGCCAGCAGCCTCAAGGGGACAGGGTATTACAATGAGCAGTTCTTC.

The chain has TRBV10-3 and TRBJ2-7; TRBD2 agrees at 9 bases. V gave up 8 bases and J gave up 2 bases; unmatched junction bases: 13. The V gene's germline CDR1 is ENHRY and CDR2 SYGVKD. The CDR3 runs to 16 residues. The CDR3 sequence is CAIPIQREEPPYEQYF. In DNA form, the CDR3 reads TGTGCCATCCCGATTCAGCGGGAGGAGCCCCCCTACGAGCAGTACTTC.

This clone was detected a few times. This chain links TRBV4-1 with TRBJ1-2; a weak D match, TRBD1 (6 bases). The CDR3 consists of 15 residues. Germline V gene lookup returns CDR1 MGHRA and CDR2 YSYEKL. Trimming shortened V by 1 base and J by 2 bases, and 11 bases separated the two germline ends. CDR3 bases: TGCGCCAGCAGCCAAGTGCTGGGGGCGAACTATGGCTACACCTTC. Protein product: CASSQVLGANYGYTF.

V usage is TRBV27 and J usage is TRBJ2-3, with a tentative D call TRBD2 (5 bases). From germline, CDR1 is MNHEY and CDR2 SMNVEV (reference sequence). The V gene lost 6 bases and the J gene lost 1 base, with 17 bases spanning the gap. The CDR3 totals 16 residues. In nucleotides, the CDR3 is TGTGCCAGCAGCCGCACTAGTTACGGGGGCACAGATACGCAGTATTTT. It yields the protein CASSRTSYGGTDTQYF.

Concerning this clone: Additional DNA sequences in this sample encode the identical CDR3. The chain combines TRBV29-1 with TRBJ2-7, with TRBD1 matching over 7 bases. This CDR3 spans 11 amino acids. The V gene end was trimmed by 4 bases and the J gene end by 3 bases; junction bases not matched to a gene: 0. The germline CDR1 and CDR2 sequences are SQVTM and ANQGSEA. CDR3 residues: CSVGDSYEQYF. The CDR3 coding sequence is TGCAGCGTTGGGGACAGCTACGAGCAGTACTTC.

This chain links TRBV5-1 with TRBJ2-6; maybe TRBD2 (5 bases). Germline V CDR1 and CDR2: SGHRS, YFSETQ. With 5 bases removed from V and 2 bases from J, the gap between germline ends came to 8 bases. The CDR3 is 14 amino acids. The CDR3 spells CASSPGAGANVLTF. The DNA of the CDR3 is TGCGCCAGCAGTCCCGGGGCTGGGGCCAACGTCCTGACTTTC.